The 21 T cell receptor beta chains reported below all come from one sample, sequenced in a study of identical twins. TCRdb redid the calling of the 5' RACE reads with MiXCR, one entry per CDR3 protein. The top ten hold 14% to 15% of the sample, which has approximately 250,000 distinct CDR3 sequences, around 6.5% seen once. The data were also submitted as part of a second study, on T cells expressing NK-cell markers.

Sequences were obtained from CD8+ T cells sorted from blood. The receptors come from a woman younger than 30 in good health.

The table lists this clonotype with many counts. This sequence joins TRBV12-3 or TRBV12-4 and TRBJ2-1, with 8 nucleotides matching TRBD1. Trimming removed 7 bases from V and 4 bases from J; junction bases left unmatched: 6. This CDR3 has 14 amino acids. CDR3 in DNA: TGTGCCAGCACCCCGGGACAGGAGTACAATGAGCAGTTCTTC. Amino acids: CASTPGQEYNEQFF.

This clonotype was seen more than once but under ten times. The chain has TRBV12-3 or TRBV12-4 and TRBJ2-1; 15 positions match TRBD2. The CDR3 is 17 amino acids. Trimming took 5 bases from V and 7 from J; bases not matched to a gene: 9. The CDR3, as DNA: TGTGCCAGCAGTAGCGGACTAGCGGGAGGGAAGGGTAATGAGCAGTTCTTC. Protein product: CASSSGLAGGKGNEQFF.

This clonotype has more than one count but fewer than ten. The chain recombines TRBV2 with TRBJ2-3; D is unresolved. The germline V gene has CDR1 SNHLY and CDR2 FYNNEI. V dropped 7 bases and J dropped 6 bases, with 5 bases sitting between them. CDR3 size: 10 residues. The CDR3 bases are TGTGCCAGCAATAGGGATACGCAGTATTTT. Translated: CASNRDTQYF.

The chain uses TRBV20-1 and TRBJ2-5; 14 bases are shared with TRBD2. The junction had 1 base not matched to a gene; V was cut back by 5 bases and J by 5 bases. Germline lookup yields CDR1 DFQATT and CDR2 SNEGSKA (reference sequence). This CDR3 is 13 amino acids long. The CDR3 sequence: CSAGTSGSETQYF. As DNA, the CDR3 is TGCAGTGCTGGGACTAGCGGGAGTGAGACCCAGTACTTC.

This clonotype turned up a few times. V and J are TRBV6-1 and TRBJ1-1, with TRBD1 as a possible D gene (5 bases). The CDR3 is 16 amino acids. Trimming left V 5 bases short and J 4 bases short, with 20 bases between. Per germline, CDR1 MNHNS and CDR2 SASEGT. The CDR3, as DNA: TGTGCCAGCAGTACCGGCTATGGGCAGGGTCCCACTGAAGCTTTCTTT. Protein sequence: CASSTGYGQGPTEAFF.

The V call is TRBV20-1, the J call TRBJ2-7, with D maybe TRBD2 (5 bases). The CDR3 runs 15 residues. Germline V CDR1 and CDR2: DFQATT, SNEGSKA (reference sequence). V lost 0 bases and J lost 3, with 15 bases in between. DNA for the CDR3: TGCAGTGCTAGAGATAAAGGGCAGGAGGTCTACGAGCAGTACTTC. Amino acid sequence: CSARDKGQEVYEQYF.

This clonotype came up many times. The chain employs TRBV12-3 or TRBV12-4 and TRBJ2-7, with 10 bases matching TRBD2. CDR3 length equals 15 residues. V was pared by 5 bases and J by 3 bases, with 7 bases of the junction left unmatched. CDR3 DNA: TGTGCCAGCAGTGGTCGGACTAGCGGATACTACGAGCAGTACTTC. It translates to CASSGRTSGYYEQYF.

This clonotype was picked up many times. This chain links TRBV4-2 with TRBJ2-1, with 7 bases that match TRBD2. This CDR3 has 16 amino acids. Germline lookup yields CDR1 LGHNA and CDR2 YNFKEQ. V was pared by 0 bases and J by 9 bases, with 11 bases of the junction left unmatched. The CDR3 is CASSQDWRGSLGEQFF. The CDR3 nucleotides are TGTGCCAGCAGCCAAGATTGGCGGGGGAGCCTCGGTGAGCAGTTCTTC.

In this sample, this clonotype turned up many times. This chain uses TRBV18 with TRBJ2-7; tentative D call: TRBD2 (5 bases). Per the germline V gene, CDR1 is KGHSH and CDR2 is LQKENI. The V and J ends lost 6 bases and 1 base respectively, with 16 bases between them. The CDR3 loop spans 15 amino acids. The CDR3 coding sequence is TGTGCCAGCTCTGACAATAGCGCCTTATCCTACGAGCAGTACTTC. Translation: CASSDNSALSYEQYF. The full variable domain, its missing parts supplied by reference TRBV18 and TRBJ2-7, is NAGVMQNPRHLVRRRGQEARLRCSPMKGHSHVYWYRQLPEEGLKFMVYLQKENIIDESGMPKERFSAEFPKEGPSILRIQQVVRGDSAAYFCASSDNSALSYEQYFGPGTRLTVT.

Written as DNA, the CDR3 is TGCGCCAGCAGCGGAGAAACAGGGGGCCCTTATAAAATGCCCTACGAGCAGTACTTC. Its translation: CASSGETGGPYKMPYEQYF. The chain couples TRBV5-1 to TRBJ2-7, with 9 positions matching TRBD1. This CDR3 spans 19 amino acids. CDR1 is SGHRS, CDR2 YFSETQ, per germline. The V segment lost 4 bases and the J segment 2 bases; nucleotides outside the gene matches: 19.

By its share, this clonotype is medium-sized (0.01 to 0.1%). For the CDR3, the DNA is TGTGCCAGCAGCTTGGTTCTGGACGAAAAACTGTTTTTT. It encodes CASSLVLDEKLFF. This rearrangement joins TRBV5-6 to TRBJ1-4; D gene uncertain. Deletions cut 0 bases from V and 8 bases from J, with 8 bases between. CDR3 size: 13 residues. The V gene's germline CDR1 is SGHDT and CDR2 YYEEEE.

The chain has TRBV7-9 and TRBJ2-7, with D tentatively TRBD2 (6 bases). Deletions cut 0 bases from V and 0 bases from J, with 9 bases between. The V gene's germline CDR1 is SEHNR and CDR2 FQNEAQ (reference sequence). The CDR3 totals 15 residues. The CDR3 sequence: CASSLAGGDSYEQYF. In DNA form, the CDR3 reads TGTGCCAGCAGCTTAGCAGGAGGGGACTCCTACGAGCAGTACTTC.

This clonotype has ten or more counts. This chain uses TRBV7-8 with TRBJ2-7; weak D call: TRBD2 (5 bases). Per germline, CDR1 SGHVS and CDR2 FQNEAQ. CDR3 size: 15 residues. V was shortened by 1 base and J by 1 base, with 11 bases between the two germline ends. The CDR3 DNA reads as TGTGCCAGCAGCTTAGATAAGCGGCTATCCTACGAGCAGTACTTC. It specifies CASSLDKRLSYEQYF. Variable domain in full (rest from reference TRBV7-8 and TRBJ2-7): GAGVSQSPRYKVAKRGQDVALRCDPISGHVSLFWYQQALGQGPEFLTYFQNEAQLDKSGLPSDRFFAERPEGSVSTLKIQRTQQEDSAVYLCASSLDKRLSYEQYFGPGTRLTVT.

This clonotype occurred a few times. This rearrangement joins TRBV12-3 or TRBV12-4 to TRBJ2-1; D is possibly TRBD2 (6 bases). The CDR3 has 15 residues. V was pared by 8 bases and J by 12 bases, with 26 bases between. CDR3 nucleotides: TGTGCCAGCGACGGGCTCCCTTCCGTAACCGGGGGGCAGTTCTTC. Encoded protein: CASDGLPSVTGGQFF.

This clonotype was recorded a few times. The chain recombines TRBV3-1 with TRBJ1-4, with D hard to call. This CDR3 is 12 amino acids long. The V end lost 4 bases, the J end lost 13 bases, and 13 bases lay between the germline ends. The germline CDR1 and CDR2 sequences are LGHDT and YNNKEL (reference sequence). CDR3 coding DNA: TGTGCCAGCAGCCGAGGACCGACCCGACTGTTTTTT. Translating it yields CASSRGPTRLFF.

The chain is built from TRBV6-1 and TRBJ2-3; the match to TRBD1 covers 8 bases. V was clipped by 7 bases and J by 6 bases; unmatched bases: 6. Germline CDR1 and CDR2: MNHNS and SASEGT. The CDR3 is made up of 13 amino acids. CDR3 in amino acids: CASIGGTGDTQYF. The DNA for the CDR3 is TGTGCCAGCATCGGAGGGACAGGCGATACGCAGTATTTT.

This clonotype was seen a handful of times. This CDR3 reads CASSLVREAYEQYF. In nucleotides, the CDR3 is TGTGCCAGCAGCTTAGTACGGGAGGCCTACGAGCAGTACTTC. The genes are TRBV7-2 and TRBJ2-7; 7 nucleotides align to TRBD2. Losses at the gene ends were 1 base for V and 2 bases for J; bases not matched to a gene: 2. CDR3 length: 14 residues. The germline gives CDR1 SGHTA, CDR2 FQGNSA.

This clonotype was detected a few times. The rearrangement links TRBV15 to TRBJ2-1; D call uncertain. Germline CDR1 LNHNV, CDR2 YYDKDF (reference sequence). V lost 7 bases and J lost 2, with 12 bases in between. The CDR3 is 14 amino acids. CDR3 region: CATTQRGTYNEQFF. As DNA, the CDR3 is TGTGCCACCACCCAGAGAGGTACCTACAATGAGCAGTTCTTC.

The V call is TRBV4-3, the J call TRBJ2-7, with D perhaps TRBD2 (6 bases). Germline assignment: CDR1 LGHNA and CDR2 YSLEER. V lost 0 bases and J lost 1, with 10 bases in between. CDR3 length equals 15 residues. CDR3: CASSQELGGSYEQYF. The CDR3 coding sequence is TGCGCCAGCAGCCAAGAGTTGGGAGGTTCCTACGAGCAGTACTTC.

The chain recombines TRBV27 with TRBJ2-3; 12 positions match TRBD2. Germline CDR1 is MNHEY and CDR2 is SMNVEV (reference sequence). With V trimmed by 1 base and J by 4 bases, 6 bases remained unmatched. The CDR3 contains 17 residues. This CDR3 is CASSLWVTSGRSDTQYF. CDR3 DNA: TGTGCCAGCAGTTTATGGGTGACTAGCGGGAGATCAGATACGCAGTATTTT.

The genes are TRBV6-4 and TRBJ2-1; tentative D call: TRBD2 (5 bases). The CDR3 contains 16 residues. The germline V and J ends were trimmed by 0 bases and 7 bases, with 16 bases remaining between them. Germline CDR1 is MRHNA and CDR2 is SNTAGT. CDR3 DNA: TGTGCCAGCAGTGACTCAACCCTAGCTAGGGTGAATGAGCAGTTCTTC. Its protein is CASSDSTLARVNEQFF.